One sample yielded the 2 T cell receptor beta chains listed below, sequenced in a study of memory CD4+ T cells and cytomegalovirus serostatus. The sort gate was single viable CD3+CD4+CD8-CD45RO+ cells for memory CD4+ T cells. Data came from immunoSEQ multiplex PCR; TCRdb stores just in-frame clones and leaves some out. The sample has about 62,000 clones, about 70% seen once. The sequencing sample was made of memory CD4+ T cells from blood. The receptors originated from an adult in good health and CMV-seropositive.

This clone was counted only a few times. The chain joins TRBV2 to TRBJ1-4, with 7 bases identical to TRBD1. The length of the CDR3 is 15 residues. V lost 7 bases to trimming and J lost 0 bases; unmatched junction nucleotides: 5. CDR1 SNHLY and CDR2 FYNNEI come from the germline V gene. CDR3 DNA: TGTGCCAGCACCGGGACAGTTGCAACTAATGAAAAACTGTTTTTT. It translates to CASTGTVATNEKLFF.

This chain connects TRBV5-1 to TRBJ2-7; D may be TRBD2 (5 bases). Trimming shortened V by 3 bases and J by 5 bases, and 21 bases separated the two germline ends. The CDR3 has 16 residues. The germline V gene has CDR1 SGHRS and CDR2 YFSETQ. CDR3 sequence reads: CASSSDLSGIGDEQYF. The CDR3 coding sequence is TGCGCCAGCAGCTCCGACCTTTCGGGGATCGGCGACGAGCAGTACTTC.